A selection of T cell receptor beta chains follows, all from one sample in a study of cytomegalovirus exposure and HLA in healthy donors. Libraries were prepared by immunoSEQ multiplex PCR; TCRdb keeps only in-frame clonotypes and omits some of them. The repertoire consists of 140,000 or so clones, with around 65% occurring once and the leading ten covering 6.5%. Sequenced input: PBMCs. Receptors were obtained from a woman in her fifties or sixties in good health and CMV-seronegative. The CDR3 runs from the conserved cysteine through the conserved F or W. D genes are given only for firm matches. Clone size is shown for a subset of rows, as once, few, many or a class of expanded clone.

TRBV5-6,TRBJ2-7,-,-,CASSLGGGRRGEQYF,TGTGCCAGCAGCTTGGGGGGGGGCAGGAGGGGCGAGCAGTACTTC
TRBV28,TRBJ2-5,-,TRBD2,CASSSLTSGKLQETQYF,TGTGCCAGCAGTTCCCTGACTAGCGGGAAACTTCAAGAGACCCAGTACTTC
TRBV19,TRBJ1-1,-,-,CASSTYRNTEAFF,TGTGCCAGTAGTACGTACAGGAACACTGAAGCTTTCTTT
TRBV6-1,TRBJ2-7,few,-,CASSTREQYF,TGTGCCAGCAGTACGAGAGAGCAGTACTTC
TRBV9,TRBJ2-7,-,TRBD1,CASSSSTGSYEQYF,TGTGCCAGCAGCTCGTCGACAGGGTCCTACGAGCAGTACTTC
TRBV4-1,TRBJ1-1,many,TRBD1,CASSQEGQGTTEAFF,TGCGCCAGCAGCCAAGAGGGACAGGGGACAACTGAAGCTTTCTTT
TRBV5-1,TRBJ1-1,-,-,CASSLDTGGGTEAFF,TGCGCCAGCAGCTTGGACACCGGTGGGGGGACTGAAGCTTTCTTT
TRBV19,TRBJ2-1,few,TRBD2,CASSIPRGLAGRRQFF,TGTGCCAGTAGTATTCCCAGAGGACTAGCGGGCAGACGGCAGTTCTTC
TRBV15,TRBJ2-1,-,TRBD2,CATSERGKRGSYNEQFF,TGTGCCACCAGCGAGAGGGGAAAGCGGGGCAGCTACAATGAGCAGTTCTTC
TRBV2,TRBJ1-1,-,-,CASSGEKLMNTEAFF,TGTGCCAGCAGTGGGGAGAAGCTTATGAACACTGAAGCTTTCTTT
TRBV19,TRBJ2-3,few,-,CASSEGGADTQYF,TGTGCCAGTAGTGAGGGAGGAGCAGATACGCAGTATTTT
TRBV9,TRBJ2-5,few,TRBD2,CASSRRGTSGGREYF,TGTGCCAGCAGCCGTAGGGGGACTAGCGGGGGCCGGGAGTACTTC
TRBV6-1,TRBJ2-3,-,-,CASRWGLTDTQYF,TGTGCCAGCAGATGGGGACTCACAGATACGCAGTATTTT
TRBV15,TRBJ2-2,-,-,CATSRDWAVNTGELFF,TGTGCCACCAGCAGAGATTGGGCAGTAAACACCGGGGAGCTGTTTTTT
TRBV7-3,TRBJ2-1,-,TRBD2,CASSPGGTSGGLPLNEQFF,TGTGCCAGCAGCCCAGGGGGGACTAGCGGGGGTCTACCCCTCAATGAGCAGTTCTTC
TRBV2,TRBJ1-2,-,TRBD1,CASSDPDRGSSNYGYTF,TGTGCCAGCAGTGACCCGGACAGGGGATCCTCGAACTATGGCTACACCTTC
TRBV2,TRBJ2-3,-,-,CASSLEAGGTDTQYF,TGTGCCAGCAGTTTAGAAGCGGGTGGCACAGATACGCAGTATTTT
TRBV2,TRBJ1-1,-,-,CASSESVGGAEAFF,TGTGCCAGCAGTGAATCTGTCGGGGGTGCTGAAGCTTTCTTT
TRBV19,TRBJ2-1,-,TRBD2,CASRRTSGHEQFF,TGTGCCAGTAGACGGACTAGCGGCCATGAGCAGTTCTTC
TRBV7-2,TRBJ1-2,-,-,CASSLGGGQGPNYGYTF,TGTGCCAGCAGCTTAGGGGGCGGTCAGGGCCCTAACTATGGCTACACCTTC
TRBV14,TRBJ1-1,-,TRBD1,CASSQGTGGLGEAFF,TGTGCCAGCAGCCAAGGGACAGGTGGATTGGGTGAAGCTTTCTTT
TRBV5-1,TRBJ2-1,-,-,CASRRQSRSYNEQFF,TGCGCCAGCAGACGACAGTCCCGCTCCTACAATGAGCAGTTCTTC
TRBV27,TRBJ1-2,-,-,CASSLPDMDYTF,TGTGCCAGCAGTTTACCCGACATGGACTACACCTTC